These 2 T cell receptor beta chains were all obtained from the same sample, sequenced in a study of Ad26.COV2.S vaccination and SARS-CoV-2 variants. Repertoires were generated with immunoSEQ multiplex PCR, while TCRdb's copy carries only in-frame clones and drops some. The sample lists approximately 400,000 clones, around 90% occurring once. The starting material was peripheral blood, obtained after recovery from COVID-19. Receptors were obtained from a human donor who had recovered from COVID-19.

A word on this clone: Other DNA sequences from this sample encode an identical CDR3 as well. The CDR3 region has the DNA TGTGCCAGCAGCTTAGGCGGGGGGGCAGATACGCAGTATTTT. Translating it yields CASSLGGGADTQYF. The V and J genes are TRBV7-2 and TRBJ2-3, with 9 bases lining up with TRBD2. Germline V lookup: CDR1 SGHTA, CDR2 FQGNSA. CDR3 length: 14 amino acids. J gave up 4 bases and V 1 base, and 0 bases lay outside the gene matches.

The CDR3 coding sequence is TGTGCCAGTAGTATAGATCTTGCCGGACAGTATGGCTACACCTTC. It encodes CASSIDLAGQYGYTF. This chain joins TRBV19 and TRBJ1-2, with a possible D match to TRBD1 (6 bases). V dropped 0 bases and J dropped 5 bases, with 13 bases sitting between them. The germline CDR1 and CDR2 sequences are LNHDA and SQIVND (reference sequence). This CDR3 comprises 15 residues. Using reference TRBV19 and TRBJ1-2 for the parts outside the CDR3, the full variable domain is DGGITQSPKYLFRKEGQNVTLSCEQNLNHDAMYWYRQDPGQGLRLIYYSQIVNDFQKGDIAEGYSVSREKKESFPLTVTSAQKNPTAFYLCASSIDLAGQYGYTFGSGTRLTVV.